The source of this TCR beta chain is a study of tumor-infiltrating lymphocytes in primary liver carcinoma. Study details: Tumors, staged T1-T3 N0M0, spanned roughly 4.2 to 11 cm. Each of the samples returned roughly 3.65 to 7.5 million productive TCRbeta reads (a yield similar across tissue types).

Co-extraction of RNA and DNA was performed on about 18-33 mg of unsorted bulk tissue. CDR1 SQVTM and CDR2 ANQGSEA come from the germline V gene. This CDR3 is 12 amino acids long. Using a constant-region primer together with ProtoScript II reverse transcriptase, TCR beta cDNA was made from around 500 ng of total RNA. It was through three nested multiplex PCR rounds of slightly modified ARM-PCR that TCR beta libraries arose. PCR rounds one and two used TRBV1-TRBV30 forward primers with a C-beta reverse primer for around 11 cycles each. TCRdb processed the multiplex PCR reads anew with MiXCR; each CDR3 protein has one entry. This sample has about 96,000 distinct CDR3 sequences, with 68% found just once. Findings of the study overall: Reduced overlap was seen in tumor-adjacent and tumor-blood pairs versus tumor region pairs. Blood had a significantly lower top-250-clone fraction than tumors did (p = 0.039).

This clonotype is a singleton in its sample. The antigen remains unidentified. The junction differs from germline at one of its ends, possibly a read error. The sequenced material came from tumor-adjacent normal liver tissue. The receptor comes from a man aged 40-49 years with primary liver carcinoma and hepatitis B virus infection. The chain carries TRBV29-1 and TRBJ1-2, with D unclear. The CDR3 DNA reads as TGCTGCGTTCTCCATGGCAATGCTGACTACACCTTC. Translating gives CCVLHGNADYTF.